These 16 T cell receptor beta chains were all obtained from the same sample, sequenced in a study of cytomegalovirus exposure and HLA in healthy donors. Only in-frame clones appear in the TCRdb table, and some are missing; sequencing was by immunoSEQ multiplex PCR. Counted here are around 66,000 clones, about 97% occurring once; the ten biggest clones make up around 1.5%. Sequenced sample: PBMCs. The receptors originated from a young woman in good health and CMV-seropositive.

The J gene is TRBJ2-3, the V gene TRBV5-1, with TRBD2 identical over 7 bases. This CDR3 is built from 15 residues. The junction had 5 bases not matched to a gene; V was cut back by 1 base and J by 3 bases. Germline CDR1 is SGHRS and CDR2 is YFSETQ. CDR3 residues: CASSLYGRRTDTQYF. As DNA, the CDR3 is TGCGCCAGCAGCTTGTACGGGAGGAGGACAGATACGCAGTATTTT.

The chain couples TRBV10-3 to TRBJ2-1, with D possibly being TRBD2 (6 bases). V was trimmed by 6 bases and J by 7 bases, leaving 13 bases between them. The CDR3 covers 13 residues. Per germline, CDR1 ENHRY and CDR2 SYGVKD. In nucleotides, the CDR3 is TGTGCCATCAGAGTACTAGCATCGAATGAGCAGTTCTTC. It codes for CAIRVLASNEQFF.

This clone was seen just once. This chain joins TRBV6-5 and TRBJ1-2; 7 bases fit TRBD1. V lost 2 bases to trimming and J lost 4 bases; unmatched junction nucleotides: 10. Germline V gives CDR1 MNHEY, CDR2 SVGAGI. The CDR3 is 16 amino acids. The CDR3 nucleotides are TGTGCCAGCAGTTACAGGGTCCAGGGGGTCGTCTATGGCTACACCTTC. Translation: CASSYRVQGVVYGYTF.

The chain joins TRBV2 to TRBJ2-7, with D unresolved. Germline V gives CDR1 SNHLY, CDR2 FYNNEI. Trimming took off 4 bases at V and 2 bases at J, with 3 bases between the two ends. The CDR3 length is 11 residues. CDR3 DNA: TGTGCCAGCAGTGCGGCCTACGAGCAGTACTTC. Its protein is CASSAAYEQYF.

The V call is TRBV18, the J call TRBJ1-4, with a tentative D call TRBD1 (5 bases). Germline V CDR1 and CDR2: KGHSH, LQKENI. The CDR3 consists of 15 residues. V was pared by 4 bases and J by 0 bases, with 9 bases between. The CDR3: CASSLDIATNEKLFF. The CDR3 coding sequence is TGTGCCAGCTCACTGGACATTGCAACTAATGAAAAACTGTTTTTT.

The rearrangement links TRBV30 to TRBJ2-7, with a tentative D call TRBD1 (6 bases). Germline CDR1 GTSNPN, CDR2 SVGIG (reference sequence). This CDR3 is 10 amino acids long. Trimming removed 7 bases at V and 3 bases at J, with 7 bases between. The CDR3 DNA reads TGTGCCTCGGACAGCTACGAGCAGTACTTC. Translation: CASDSYEQYF.

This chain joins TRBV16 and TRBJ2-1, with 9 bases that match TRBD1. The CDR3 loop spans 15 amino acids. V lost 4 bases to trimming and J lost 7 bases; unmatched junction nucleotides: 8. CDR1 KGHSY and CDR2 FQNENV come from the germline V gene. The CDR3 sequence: CASSRGTGMGNEQFF. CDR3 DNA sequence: TGTGCCAGCAGCCGAGGGACAGGGATGGGGAATGAGCAGTTCTTC. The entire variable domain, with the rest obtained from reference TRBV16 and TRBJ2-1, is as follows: GEEVAQTPKHLVRGEGQKAKLYCAPIKGHSYVFWYQQVLKNEFKFLISFQNENVFDETGMPKERFSAKCLPNSPCSLEIQATKLEDSAVYFCASSRGTGMGNEQFFGPGTRLTVL.

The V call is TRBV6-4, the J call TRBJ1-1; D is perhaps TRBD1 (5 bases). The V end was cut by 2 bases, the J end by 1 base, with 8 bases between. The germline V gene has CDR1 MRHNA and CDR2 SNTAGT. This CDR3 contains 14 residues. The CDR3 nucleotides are TGTGCCAGCAGTGACGGGACTGAGAACACTGAAGCTTTCTTT. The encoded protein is CASSDGTENTEAFF.

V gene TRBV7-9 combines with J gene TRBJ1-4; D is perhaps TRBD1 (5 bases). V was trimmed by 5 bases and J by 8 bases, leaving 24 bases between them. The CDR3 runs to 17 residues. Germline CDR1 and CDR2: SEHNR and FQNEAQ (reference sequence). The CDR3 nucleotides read TGTGCCAGCAGCGCGGGGTGGCCCTACACGGGGCTCGAAAAACTGTTTTTT. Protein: CASSAGWPYTGLEKLFF.

CDR3 protein: CASSDRGKETQYF. As DNA, the CDR3 is TGCGCCAGCAGTGACAGGGGAAAAGAGACCCAGTACTTC. The V and J genes are TRBV10-2 and TRBJ2-5, with D perhaps matching TRBD1 (6 bases). V was shortened by 3 bases and J by 3 bases, with 8 bases between the two germline ends. This CDR3 spans 13 amino acids. Germline-derived CDR1 and CDR2 are WSHSY and SAAADI.

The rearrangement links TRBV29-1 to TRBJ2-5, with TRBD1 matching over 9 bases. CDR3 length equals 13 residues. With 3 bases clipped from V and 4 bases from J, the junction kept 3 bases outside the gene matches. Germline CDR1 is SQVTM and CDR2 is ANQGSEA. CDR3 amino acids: CSVDLTGGETQYF. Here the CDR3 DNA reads TGCAGCGTTGACCTGACAGGGGGAGAGACCCAGTACTTC.

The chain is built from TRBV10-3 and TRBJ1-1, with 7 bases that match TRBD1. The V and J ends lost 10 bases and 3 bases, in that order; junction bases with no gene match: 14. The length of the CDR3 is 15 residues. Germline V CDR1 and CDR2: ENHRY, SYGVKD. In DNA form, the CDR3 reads TGTGCCACCGGAATCGGGAGACAGGGAGACACTGAAGCTTTCTTT. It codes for CATGIGRQGDTEAFF.

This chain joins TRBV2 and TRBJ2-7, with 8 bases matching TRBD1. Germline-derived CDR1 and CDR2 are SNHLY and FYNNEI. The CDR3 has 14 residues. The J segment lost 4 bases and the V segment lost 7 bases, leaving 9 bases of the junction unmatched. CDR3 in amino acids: CASTPDRGSYEQYF. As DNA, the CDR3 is TGTGCCAGCACCCCCGACAGGGGTAGTTACGAGCAGTACTTC.

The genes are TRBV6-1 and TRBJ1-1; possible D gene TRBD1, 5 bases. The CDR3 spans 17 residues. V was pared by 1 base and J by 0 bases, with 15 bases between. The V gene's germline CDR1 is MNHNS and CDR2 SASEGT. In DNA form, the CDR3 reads TGTGCCAGCAGTGAAGTTCTATCGGGGGGTATGAACACTGAAGCTTTCTTT. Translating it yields CASSEVLSGGMNTEAFF.

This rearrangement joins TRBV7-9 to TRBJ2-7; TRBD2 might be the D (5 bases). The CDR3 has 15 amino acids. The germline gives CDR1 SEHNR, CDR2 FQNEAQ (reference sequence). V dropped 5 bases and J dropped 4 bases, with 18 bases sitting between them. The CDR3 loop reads CASSHLPGNQYEQYF. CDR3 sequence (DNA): TGTGCCAGCAGCCACCTCCCCGGGAACCAATACGAGCAGTACTTC.

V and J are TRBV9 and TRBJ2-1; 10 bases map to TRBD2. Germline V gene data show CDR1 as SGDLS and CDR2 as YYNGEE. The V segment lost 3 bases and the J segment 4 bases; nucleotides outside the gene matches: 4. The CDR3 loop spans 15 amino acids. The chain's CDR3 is CASSARLAGYNEQFF. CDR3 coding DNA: TGTGCCAGCAGCGCAAGACTAGCGGGTTACAATGAGCAGTTCTTC.